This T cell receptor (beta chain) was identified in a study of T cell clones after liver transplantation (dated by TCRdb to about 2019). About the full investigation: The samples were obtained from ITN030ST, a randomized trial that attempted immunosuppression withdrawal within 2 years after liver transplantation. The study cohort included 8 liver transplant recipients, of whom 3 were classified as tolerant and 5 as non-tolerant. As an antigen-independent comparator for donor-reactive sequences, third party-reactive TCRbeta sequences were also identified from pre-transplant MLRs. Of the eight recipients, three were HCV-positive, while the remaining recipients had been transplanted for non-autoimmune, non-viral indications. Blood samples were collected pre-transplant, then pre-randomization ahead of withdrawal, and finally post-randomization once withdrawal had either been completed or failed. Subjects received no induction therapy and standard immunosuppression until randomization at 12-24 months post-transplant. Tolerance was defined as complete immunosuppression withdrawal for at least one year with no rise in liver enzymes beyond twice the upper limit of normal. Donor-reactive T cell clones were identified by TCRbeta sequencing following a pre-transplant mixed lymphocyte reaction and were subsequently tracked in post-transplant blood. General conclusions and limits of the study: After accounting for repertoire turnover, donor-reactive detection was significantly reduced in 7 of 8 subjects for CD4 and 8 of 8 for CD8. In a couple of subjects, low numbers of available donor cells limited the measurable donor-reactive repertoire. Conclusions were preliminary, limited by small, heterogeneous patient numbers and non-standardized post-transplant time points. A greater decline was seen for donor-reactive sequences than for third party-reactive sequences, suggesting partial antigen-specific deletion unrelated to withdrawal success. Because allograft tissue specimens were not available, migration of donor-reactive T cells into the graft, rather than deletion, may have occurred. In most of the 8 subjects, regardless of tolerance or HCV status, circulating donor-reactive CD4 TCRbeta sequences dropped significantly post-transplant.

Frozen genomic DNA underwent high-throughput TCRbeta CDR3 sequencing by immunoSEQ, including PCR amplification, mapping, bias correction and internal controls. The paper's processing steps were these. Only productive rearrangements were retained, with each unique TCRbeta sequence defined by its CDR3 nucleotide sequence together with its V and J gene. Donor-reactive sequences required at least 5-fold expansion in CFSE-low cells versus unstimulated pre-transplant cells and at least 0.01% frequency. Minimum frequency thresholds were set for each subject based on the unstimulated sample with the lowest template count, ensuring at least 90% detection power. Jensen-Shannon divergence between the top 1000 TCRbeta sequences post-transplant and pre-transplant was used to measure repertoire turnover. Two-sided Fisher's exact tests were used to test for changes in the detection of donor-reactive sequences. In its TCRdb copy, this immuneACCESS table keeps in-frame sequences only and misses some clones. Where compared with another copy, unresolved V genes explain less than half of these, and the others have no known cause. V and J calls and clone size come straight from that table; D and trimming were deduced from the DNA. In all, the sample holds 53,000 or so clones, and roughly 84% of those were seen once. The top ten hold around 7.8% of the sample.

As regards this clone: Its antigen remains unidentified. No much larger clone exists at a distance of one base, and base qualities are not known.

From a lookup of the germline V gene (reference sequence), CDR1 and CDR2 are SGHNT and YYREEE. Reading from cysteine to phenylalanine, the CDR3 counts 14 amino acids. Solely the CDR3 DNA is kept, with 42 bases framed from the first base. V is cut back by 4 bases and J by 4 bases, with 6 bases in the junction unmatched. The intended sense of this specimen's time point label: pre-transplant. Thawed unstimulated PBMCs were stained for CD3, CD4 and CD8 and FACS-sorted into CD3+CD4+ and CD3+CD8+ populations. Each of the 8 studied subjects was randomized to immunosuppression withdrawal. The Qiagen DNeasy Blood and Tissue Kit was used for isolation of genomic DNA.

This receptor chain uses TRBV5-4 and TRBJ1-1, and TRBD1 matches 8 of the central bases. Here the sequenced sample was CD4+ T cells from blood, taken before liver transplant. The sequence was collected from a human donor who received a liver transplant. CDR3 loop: CASSEGQGFTEAFF. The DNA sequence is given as TGTGCCAGCAGCGAAGGACAGGGTTTCACTGAAGCTTTCTTT. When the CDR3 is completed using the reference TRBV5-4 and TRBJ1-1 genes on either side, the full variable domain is ETGVTQSPTHLIKTRGQQVTLRCSSQSGHNTVSWYQQALGQGPQFIFQYYREEENGRGNFPPRFSGLQFPNYSSELNVNALELDDSALYLCASSEGQGFTEAFFGQGTRLTVV.